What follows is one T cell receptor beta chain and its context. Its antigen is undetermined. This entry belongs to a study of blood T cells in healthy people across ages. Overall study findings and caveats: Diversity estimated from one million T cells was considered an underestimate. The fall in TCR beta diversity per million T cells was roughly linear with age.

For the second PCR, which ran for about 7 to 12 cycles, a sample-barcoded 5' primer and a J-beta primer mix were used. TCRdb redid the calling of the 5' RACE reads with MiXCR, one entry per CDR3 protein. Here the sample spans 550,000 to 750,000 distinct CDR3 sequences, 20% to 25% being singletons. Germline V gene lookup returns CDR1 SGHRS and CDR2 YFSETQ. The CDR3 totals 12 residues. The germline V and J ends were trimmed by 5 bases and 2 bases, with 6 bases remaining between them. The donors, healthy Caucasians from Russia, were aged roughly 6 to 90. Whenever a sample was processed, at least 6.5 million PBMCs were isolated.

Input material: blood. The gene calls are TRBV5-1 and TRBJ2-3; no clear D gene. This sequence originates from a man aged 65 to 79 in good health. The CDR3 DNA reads TGCGCCAGCAGGGTCTCCACAGATACGCAGTATTTT. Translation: CASRVSTDTQYF.